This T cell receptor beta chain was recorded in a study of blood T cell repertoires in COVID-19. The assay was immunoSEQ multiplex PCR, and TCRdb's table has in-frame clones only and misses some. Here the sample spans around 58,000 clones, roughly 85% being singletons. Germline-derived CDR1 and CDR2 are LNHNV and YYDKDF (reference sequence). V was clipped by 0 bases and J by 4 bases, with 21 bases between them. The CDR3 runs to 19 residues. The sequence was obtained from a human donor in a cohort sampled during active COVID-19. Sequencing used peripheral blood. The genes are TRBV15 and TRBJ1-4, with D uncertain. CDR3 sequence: CATSRDSGGGSGYNEKLFF. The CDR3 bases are TGTGCCACCAGCAGAGATTCCGGCGGTGGGTCCGGATATAATGAAAAACTGTTTTTT.